Shown below are 28 T cell receptor beta chains from a single sample sequenced in a study of regulatory T cells in long-lasting Graves disease. The time point is: persistent/refractory GD, antithyroid drugs over 5 years with positive TRAb. Preparation of the TCR library used RNA extracted from PBMCs. Assembly of TCR beta libraries relied on iRepertoire HTBI primers together with Arm-PCR of CDR3 regions. TCRdb passed the multiplex PCR reads through MiXCR, listing each CDR3 protein once. The table has about 310,000 distinct CDR3 sequences, around a fifth seen once. The source material was peripheral blood mononuclear cells (PBMCs), sampled when the disease was refractory, from a patient treated with antithyroid drugs. These receptors all come from a female donor with Graves disease.

Remarks on this clonotype: This likely reflects a read error, since a far larger clone is one base away. V and J are TRBV7-9 and TRBJ2-7; TRBD2 matches 8 bases. Germline trimming cut 1 base from V and 5 bases from J; bases unmatched to any gene: 7. This CDR3 has 15 residues. Germline-derived CDR1 and CDR2 are SEHNR and FQNEAQ (reference sequence). The CDR3 region has the DNA TGTGCCAGCAGCTTAGTGAGCGGGAGCTCGCACGAGCAGTACTTC. This translates into CASSLVSGSSHEQYF.

This chain connects TRBV12-5 to TRBJ1-6; D remains unclear. From germline, CDR1 is LGHNT and CDR2 FRNRAP. V lost 6 bases and J 0 bases, leaving 12 bases between the germline ends. The CDR3 contains 16 residues. The CDR3 protein is CASGSLRDSYNSPLHF. The CDR3 coding sequence is TGTGCTAGTGGCTCCTTAAGGGACTCCTATAATTCACCCCTCCACTTT.

This clonotype appeared many times. The V gene is TRBV20-1, the J gene TRBJ1-5, with no clear D. Between the trimmed V and J ends, which lost 3 bases and 7 bases, there was a span of 16 bases. The CDR3 extends over 14 amino acids. Germline CDR1 and CDR2: DFQATT and SNEGSKA (reference sequence). The CDR3 loop is CSARLGYVGQPQHF. In DNA, the CDR3 is TGCAGTGCTAGGTTGGGGTATGTAGGACAGCCCCAGCATTTT.

Ten or more counts support this clonotype. This rearrangement joins TRBV10-1 to TRBJ2-5, with 8 bases identical to TRBD2. Losses at the gene ends were 6 bases for V and 0 bases for J; bases not matched to a gene: 9. Germline V gene data show CDR1 as WNHNN and CDR2 as SYGVQD (reference sequence). This CDR3 is built from 16 residues. The CDR3 sequence: CASSGRAGVDQETQYF. CDR3 bases: TGCGCCAGCAGCGGGAGAGCGGGAGTGGACCAAGAGACCCAGTACTTC.

Regarding this clonotype: At one boundary the junction diverges from the germline segment, which might be a read error. The V gene is TRBV19, the J gene TRBJ1-5, with D perhaps matching TRBD1 (6 bases). The CDR3 consists of 14 residues. The V gene's germline CDR1 is LNHDA and CDR2 SQIVND (reference sequence). The CDR3 spells CASSIGQGNRPQHF. The CDR3 region has the DNA TGTGCCAGTAGTATTGGGCAGGGGAATCGGCCCCAGCATTTT.

The gene calls are TRBV30 and TRBJ1-1, with D possibly matching TRBD1 (5 bases). V shed 2 bases and J shed 4 bases, with 14 bases lying between them. CDR1 GTSNPN and CDR2 SVGIG come from the germline V gene (reference sequence). The CDR3 has 14 amino acids. The CDR3 is CAWSIIKGRTEAFF. CDR3 nucleotide sequence: TGTGCCTGGAGTATTATAAAGGGGCGCACTGAAGCTTTCTTT.

This clonotype has more than one count but fewer than ten. The chain carries TRBV7-2 and TRBJ1-1; 8 positions match TRBD1. The V segment lost 6 bases and the J segment 1 base; nucleotides outside the gene matches: 10. Germline V gene sequence: CDR1 SGHTA, CDR2 FQGNSA. CDR3 length equals 16 residues. CDR3 nucleotides: TGTGCCAGCAGAGGACAGGGCGAGAAAAAGAACACTGAAGCTTTCTTT. Its protein product is CASRGQGEKKNTEAFF.

Many counts were recorded for this clonotype. V is TRBV27 and J is TRBJ1-1; 9 nucleotides agree with TRBD1. This CDR3 region has 19 residues. The trim removed 1 base at V and 4 bases at J, leaving 16 bases unmatched. CDR1 and CDR2 from the germline V gene are MNHEY and SMNVEV (reference sequence). This CDR3 reads CASSLLIGGDRVSATEAFF. Written as DNA, the CDR3 is TGTGCCAGCAGTTTATTAATTGGGGGGGACAGGGTGAGTGCCACTGAAGCTTTCTTT.

In this sample, this clonotype turned up many times. The chain combines TRBV27 with TRBJ2-5, with a possible D match to TRBD1 (5 bases). Germline assignment: CDR1 MNHEY and CDR2 SMNVEV (reference sequence). The CDR3 contains 13 residues. V was clipped by 3 bases and J by 5 bases, with 10 bases between them. CDR3 DNA sequence: TGTGCCAGCAGTTTGAAAGGGGTCGAGACCCAGTACTTC. It specifies CASSLKGVETQYF.

Only a few counts were recorded for this clonotype. CDR3 residues: CASSSGDRGYNSPLHF. The CDR3 DNA sequence: TGTGCCAGCAGTAGCGGGGATCGGGGCTATAATTCACCCCTCCACTTT. V and J are TRBV28 and TRBJ1-6, with no clear D. CDR1 MDHEN and CDR2 SYDVKM come from the germline V gene. V dropped 5 bases and J dropped 3 bases, with 14 bases sitting between them. There are 16 residues in the CDR3. Based on the CDR3 plus reference TRBV28 and TRBJ1-6, the full variable domain is DVKVTQSSRYLVKRTGEKVFLECVQDMDHENMFWYRQDPGLGLRLIYFSYDVKMKEKGDIPEGYSVSREKKERFSLILESASTNQTSMYLCASSSGDRGYNSPLHFGNGTRLTVT.

This rearrangement joins TRBV7-9 to TRBJ1-2; unclear D gene. The CDR3 is 14 residues long. Germline values: CDR1 SEHNR, CDR2 FQNEAQ (reference sequence). The ends were cut back, 5 bases at V and 2 bases at J, with 12 bases in the middle. CDR3 nucleotides: TGTGCCAGCAGCCATCGCGGTGGAAACTATGGCTACACCTTC. Its protein is CASSHRGGNYGYTF.

The V and J genes are TRBV7-9 and TRBJ1-5; 9 nucleotides agree with TRBD1. In germline, CDR1 is SEHNR, CDR2 FQNEAQ (reference sequence). V lost 4 bases, J lost 3 bases, and 7 bases stayed unmatched. The CDR3 extends over 16 amino acids. This CDR3 is CASSSSRTGVNQPQHF. The CDR3 bases are TGTGCCAGCAGCTCATCCCGGACAGGGGTCAATCAGCCCCAGCATTTT.

The V gene is TRBV5-1, the J gene TRBJ2-7; perhaps TRBD2 as D (6 bases). Trimming took off 3 bases at V and 0 bases at J, with 16 bases between the two ends. Germline V gives CDR1 SGHRS, CDR2 YFSETQ. CDR3 size: 16 residues. CDR3 sequence reads: CASSSRGAGPSYEQYF. The CDR3 nucleotides are TGCGCCAGCAGCTCAAGGGGTGCGGGACCCTCCTACGAGCAGTACTTC.

The chain couples TRBV3-1 to TRBJ2-2; no firm D call. Per germline, CDR1 LGHDT and CDR2 YNNKEL (reference sequence). Trimming shortened V by 2 bases and J by 1 base, and 8 bases separated the two germline ends. This CDR3 spans 15 amino acids. The CDR3 loop reads CASSQTNKNTGELFF. CDR3 in DNA: TGTGCCAGCAGCCAAACCAACAAGAACACCGGGGAGCTGTTTTTT. Complete variable domain (other parts from reference TRBV3-1 and TRBJ2-2): DTAVSQTPKYLVTQMGNDKSIKCEQNLGHDTMYWYKQDSKKFLKIMFSYNNKELIINETVPNRFSPKSPDKAHLNLHINSLELGDSAVYFCASSQTNKNTGELFFGEGSRLTVL.

The chain couples TRBV7-2 to TRBJ2-7; 8 nucleotides match TRBD2. V trimming: 1 base; J trimming: 7 bases; junction bases outside the gene matches: 12. The CDR3 covers 16 residues. In germline, CDR1 is SGHTA, CDR2 FQGNSA. CDR3: CASSLETIGSGGEQYF. The CDR3 coding sequence is TGTGCCAGCAGCTTAGAAACGATAGGTTCGGGGGGGGAGCAGTACTTC.

This clonotype came up many times. J is TRBJ1-2 and V is TRBV5-1; possible D gene TRBD1, 6 bases. CDR1 and CDR2 from the germline V gene are SGHRS and YFSETQ. V was clipped by 4 bases and J by 8 bases, with 15 bases between them. This CDR3 has 13 residues. CDR3 DNA: TGCGCCAGCAGCCTTGTACAGGGTTGGGGCTACACCTTC. Its translation: CASSLVQGWGYTF.

This clonotype was found many times. J is TRBJ2-7 and V is TRBV6-5; tentatively, D is TRBD1 (6 bases). CDR3 length equals 13 residues. Trimming removed 2 bases at V and 6 bases at J, with 11 bases between. Germline loops: CDR1 MNHEY, CDR2 SVGAGI. In DNA, the CDR3 is TGTGCCAGCAGTTACGGGGGCATGGGCGAGCAGTACTTC. Translated, it gives CASSYGGMGEQYF.

This chain joins TRBV5-5 and TRBJ2-5; D ambiguous. The CDR3 sequence is 13 residues long. CDR1 and CDR2 from the germline V gene are SGHKS and YYEKEE (reference sequence). Deletions cut 1 base from V and 6 bases from J, with 10 bases between. CDR3 sequence reads: CASSLRSSQTQYF. As DNA, the CDR3 is TGTGCCAGCAGCTTGAGGAGTTCCCAGACCCAGTACTTC.

This clonotype has only a few counts. The chain recombines TRBV7-2 with TRBJ2-5; TRBD2 is a possible D gene (5 bases). Germline lookup yields CDR1 SGHTA and CDR2 FQGNSA. This CDR3 has 14 residues. V shed 5 bases and J shed 5 bases, with 15 bases lying between them. This CDR3 is CASSPAGERETQYF. In DNA form, the CDR3 reads TGTGCCAGCAGCCCGGCGGGTGAAAGGGAGACCCAGTACTTC.

The chain couples TRBV7-9 to TRBJ2-1; 9 nucleotides match TRBD1. The CDR3 loop spans 17 amino acids. V lost 3 bases, J lost 0 bases, and 6 bases stayed unmatched. The germline V gene has CDR1 SEHNR and CDR2 FQNEAQ (reference sequence). The CDR3 nucleotides are TGTGCCAGCAGCTTGTGGGGGACAGGGAGCTCCTACAATGAGCAGTTCTTC. This gives the protein CASSLWGTGSSYNEQFF.

This clonotype has at least ten counts. The chain employs TRBV28 and TRBJ1-2; D is undetermined. The CDR3 has 13 amino acids. In germline, CDR1 is MDHEN, CDR2 SYDVKM. The V end was cut by 5 bases, the J end by 4 bases, with 11 bases between. CDR3 amino acids: CASSTRPGYGYTF. The CDR3 DNA follows: TGTGCCAGCAGTACACGACCCGGCTATGGCTACACCTTC.

This rearrangement joins TRBV5-5 to TRBJ2-2; D not certain. CDR1 is SGHKS and CDR2 is YYEKEE in the germline V gene (reference sequence). The CDR3 is 14 residues long. The germline V and J ends were trimmed by 0 bases and 7 bases, with 10 bases remaining between them. CDR3 DNA: TGTGCCAGCAGCTTGGTAGTCGTCCGCGGGGAGCTGTTTTTT. Its translation: CASSLVVVRGELFF.

This clonotype occurred many times. Just one base apart from a much larger clone, this may be a read error. The CDR3 end shows no conserved phenylalanine or tryptophan, and so a read error is likely. V gene TRBV28 combines with J gene TRBJ2-7; D remains unclear. V was shortened by 5 bases and J by 3 bases, with 11 bases between the two germline ends. The CDR3 is made up of 13 amino acids. The germline CDR1 and CDR2 sequences are MDHEN and SYDVKM. For the CDR3, the DNA is TGTGCCAGCAGTCGGAGTTTCGACTACGAGCAGTACCTC. It codes for CASSRSFDYEQYL.

The chain is built from TRBV7-2 and TRBJ2-1, with TRBD2 matching 14 bases. The length of the CDR3 is 15 residues. The germline gives CDR1 SGHTA, CDR2 FQGNSA. V shed 5 bases and J 10 bases; nucleotides not matched to a gene: 7. As DNA, the CDR3 is TGTGCCAGCAGCCTAGGGACTAGCGGGAGTCAGGAGCAGTTCTTC. It translates to CASSLGTSGSQEQFF.

The rearrangement joins TRBV7-9 to TRBJ2-7; D might be TRBD2 (5 bases). Trimming cost V 4 bases and J 1 base, with 11 bases left between them. Per the germline V gene, CDR1 is SEHNR and CDR2 is FQNEAQ (reference sequence). The CDR3 is made up of 14 amino acids. CDR3: CASSSTRSSYEQYF. CDR3 nucleotide sequence: TGTGCCAGCAGCTCAACTAGGTCTTCCTACGAGCAGTACTTC. The full variable domain, with the rest looked up from reference TRBV7-9 and TRBJ2-7, is DTGVSQNPRHKITKRGQNVTFRCDPISEHNRLYWYRQTLGQGPEFLTYFQNEAQLEKSRLLSDRFSAERPKGSFSTLEIQRTEQGDSAMYLCASSSTRSSYEQYFGPGTRLTVT.

This chain uses TRBV7-9 with TRBJ2-5, with TRBD1 matching over 8 bases. CDR3 length equals 14 residues. Germline CDR1 and CDR2: SEHNR and FQNEAQ (reference sequence). The V and J ends lost 1 base and 5 bases, in that order; junction bases with no gene match: 3. The CDR3 DNA follows: TGTGCCAGCAGCTTAGGACAGGGGCTGGAGACCCAGTACTTC. As protein: CASSLGQGLETQYF.

In its sample, this clonotype was seen once. The rearrangement joins TRBV29-1 to TRBJ2-7, with D possibly TRBD1 on 6 matching bases. Germline CDR1 is SQVTM and CDR2 is ANQGSEA. The germline V and J ends were trimmed by 4 bases and 2 bases, with 15 bases remaining between them. The CDR3 runs to 14 residues. CDR3: CSVAVRGPTYEQYF. The CDR3 bases are TGCAGCGTTGCAGTCAGGGGTCCCACCTACGAGCAGTACTTC.

This clonotype was counted a few times. The rearrangement links TRBV3-1 to TRBJ2-3; 7 bases are shared with TRBD2. Per the germline V gene, CDR1 is LGHDT and CDR2 is YNNKEL (reference sequence). The CDR3 covers 15 residues. V dropped 1 base and J dropped 3; count of bases not matched to a gene: 4. CDR3 region: CASSQAASGTDTQYF. The CDR3 coding sequence is TGTGCCAGCAGCCAAGCGGCTAGCGGAACAGATACGCAGTATTTT.